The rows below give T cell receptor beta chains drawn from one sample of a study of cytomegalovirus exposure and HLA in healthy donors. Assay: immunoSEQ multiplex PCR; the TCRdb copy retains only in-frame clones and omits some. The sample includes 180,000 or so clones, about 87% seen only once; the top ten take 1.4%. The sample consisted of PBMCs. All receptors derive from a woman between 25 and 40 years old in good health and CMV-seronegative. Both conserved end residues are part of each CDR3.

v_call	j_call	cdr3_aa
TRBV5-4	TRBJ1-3	CASSLAGLGNTIYF
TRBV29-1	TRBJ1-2	CSVGQGVPYGYTF
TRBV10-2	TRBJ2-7	CASSGGQSYEQYF
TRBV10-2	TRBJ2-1	CASGTSGGYEQFF
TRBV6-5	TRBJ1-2	CASKSGAGALYGYTF
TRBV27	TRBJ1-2	CASSLGSNYGYTF
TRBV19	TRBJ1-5	CASSTTGNTYSDQPQHF
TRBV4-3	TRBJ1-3	CASSQLLVGNTIYF
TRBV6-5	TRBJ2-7	CASSYKEGGYEQYF
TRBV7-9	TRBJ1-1	CASTGGGQAEAFF
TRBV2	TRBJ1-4	CASSERRTSSQKLFF
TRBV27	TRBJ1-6	CASSFKDRVFSPLHF
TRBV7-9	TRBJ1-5	CASSTGQGIGSGQPQHF
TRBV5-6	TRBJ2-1	CASSLGLAGDNEQFF
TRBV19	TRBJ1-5	CASTARDGLYSNQPQHF
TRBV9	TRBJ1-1	CASSERGNTEAFF
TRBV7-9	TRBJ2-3	CASSLTADTQYF
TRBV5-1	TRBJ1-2	CASSQGDREGYTF
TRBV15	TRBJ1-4	CATSPAEGKLFF
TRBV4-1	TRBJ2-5	CASSQGLAGGRYQETQYF
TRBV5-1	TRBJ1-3	CASSPRTASSGNTIYF
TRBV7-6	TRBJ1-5	CASSVGRDSNQPQHF
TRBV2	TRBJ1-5	CASSPPIGVNQPQHF
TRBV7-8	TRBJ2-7	CASSWGQAYEQYF
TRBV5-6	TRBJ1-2	CASSRTVSNYGYTF
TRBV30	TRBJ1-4	CAWSKPGGGRGKLFF
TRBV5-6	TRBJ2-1	CASSYSSNEQFF
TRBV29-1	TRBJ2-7	CSVEIPGQVSSYEQYF
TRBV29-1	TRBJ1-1	CSVRGITVRTEAFF
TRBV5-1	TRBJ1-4	CASSTGQGFLTTNEKLFF
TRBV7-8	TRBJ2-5	CASSFLAGQETQYF
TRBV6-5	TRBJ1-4	CASSYDRGREKLFF
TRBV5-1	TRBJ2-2	CASSQGLANTGELFF
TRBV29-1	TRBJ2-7	CSVGTGETYEQYF
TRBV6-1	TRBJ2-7	CASPAGGDWPEQYF
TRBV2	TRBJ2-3	CASSVVSGQDTQYF
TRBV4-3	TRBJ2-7	CASSQSRGNSEQYF
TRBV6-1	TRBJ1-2	CASRQGSFLGGYTF
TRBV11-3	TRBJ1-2	CASRKYRANYGYTF
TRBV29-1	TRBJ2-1	CSVLAHEQFF
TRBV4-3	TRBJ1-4	CASSPRGEKLFF
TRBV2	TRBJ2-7	CASSVTGGNEQYF
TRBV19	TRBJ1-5	CASSMMQNNQPQHF
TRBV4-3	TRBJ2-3	CASSQNSGGAGDTQYF
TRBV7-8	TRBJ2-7	CASSQGQGIMPYEQYF
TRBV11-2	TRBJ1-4	CASSLQNEKLFF
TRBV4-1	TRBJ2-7	CASSHPGQGSGEQYF
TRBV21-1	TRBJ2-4	CASSKAATSGSTKNIQYF
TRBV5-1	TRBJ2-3	CASSLPGGGTDTQYF
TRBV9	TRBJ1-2	CASSVAAGNLGFYTF
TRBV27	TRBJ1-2	CASSLSRQGARRLGYTF
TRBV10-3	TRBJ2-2	CAIRGDTNTGELFF
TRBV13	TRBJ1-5	CASSLGTGVQPQHF
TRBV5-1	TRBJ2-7	CASSLVAGAYEQYF
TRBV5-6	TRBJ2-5	CASSTGTGWSGTQYF
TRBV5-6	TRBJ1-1	CASSWTGRNTEAFF
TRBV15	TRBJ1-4	CATSRDRPSANEKLFF
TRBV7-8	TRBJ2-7	CASSRSGTGGESSYEQYF
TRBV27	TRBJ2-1	CAPGPRQGDNEQFF
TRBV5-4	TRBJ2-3	CASSFDLAGGQDTQYF